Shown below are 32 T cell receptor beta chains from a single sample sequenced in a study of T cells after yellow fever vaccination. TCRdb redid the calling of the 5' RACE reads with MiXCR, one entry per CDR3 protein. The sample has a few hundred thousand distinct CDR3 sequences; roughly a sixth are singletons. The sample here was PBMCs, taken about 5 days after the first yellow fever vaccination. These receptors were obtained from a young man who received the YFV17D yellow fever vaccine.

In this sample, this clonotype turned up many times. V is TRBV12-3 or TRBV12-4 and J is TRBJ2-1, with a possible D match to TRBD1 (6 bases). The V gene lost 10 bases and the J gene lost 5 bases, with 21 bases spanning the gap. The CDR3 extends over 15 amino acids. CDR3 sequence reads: CATVLDRSWNNEQFF. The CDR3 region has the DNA TGTGCCACCGTTCTCGACAGGTCTTGGAACAATGAGCAGTTCTTC.

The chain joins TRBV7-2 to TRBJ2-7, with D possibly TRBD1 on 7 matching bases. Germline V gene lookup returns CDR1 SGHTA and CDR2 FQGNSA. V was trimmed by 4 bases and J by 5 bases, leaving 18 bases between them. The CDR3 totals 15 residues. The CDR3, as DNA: TGTGCCAGCAGCTCGGGCGGAGGGGGCGTCAACGAGCAGTACTTC. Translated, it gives CASSSGGGGVNEQYF.

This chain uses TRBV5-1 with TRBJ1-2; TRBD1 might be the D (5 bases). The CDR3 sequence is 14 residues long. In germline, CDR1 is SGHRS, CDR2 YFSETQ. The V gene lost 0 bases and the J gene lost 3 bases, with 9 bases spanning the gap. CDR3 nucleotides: TGCGCCAGCAGCTTGGCCGGGGCAGACTATGGCTACACCTTC. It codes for CASSLAGADYGYTF. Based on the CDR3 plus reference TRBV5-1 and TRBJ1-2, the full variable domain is KAGVTQTPRYLIKTRGQQVTLSCSPISGHRSVSWYQQTPGQGLQFLFEYFSETQRNKGNFPGRFSGRQFSNSRSEMNVSTLELGDSALYLCASSLAGADYGYTFGSGTRLTVV.

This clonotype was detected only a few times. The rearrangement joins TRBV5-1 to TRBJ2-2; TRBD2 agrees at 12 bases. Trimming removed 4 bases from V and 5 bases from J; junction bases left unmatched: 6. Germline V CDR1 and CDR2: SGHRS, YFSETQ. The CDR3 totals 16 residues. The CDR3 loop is CASSVRLAGETGELFF. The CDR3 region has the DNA TGCGCCAGCAGCGTCAGACTAGCGGGGGAGACCGGGGAGCTGTTTTTT.

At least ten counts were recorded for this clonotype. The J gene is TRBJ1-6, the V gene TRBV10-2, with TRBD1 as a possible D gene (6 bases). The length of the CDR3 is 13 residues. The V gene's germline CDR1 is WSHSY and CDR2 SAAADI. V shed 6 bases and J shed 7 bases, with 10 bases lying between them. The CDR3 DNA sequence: TGCGCCAGCAGCGGGGGGGGCAATTCACCCCTCCACTTT. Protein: CASSGGGNSPLHF.

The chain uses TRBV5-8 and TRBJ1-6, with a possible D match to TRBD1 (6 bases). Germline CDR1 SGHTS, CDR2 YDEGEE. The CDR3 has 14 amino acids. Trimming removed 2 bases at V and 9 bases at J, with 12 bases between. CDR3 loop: CASSFGGEGSPLHF. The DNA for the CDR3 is TGTGCCAGCAGCTTCGGGGGCGAGGGTTCACCCCTCCACTTT.

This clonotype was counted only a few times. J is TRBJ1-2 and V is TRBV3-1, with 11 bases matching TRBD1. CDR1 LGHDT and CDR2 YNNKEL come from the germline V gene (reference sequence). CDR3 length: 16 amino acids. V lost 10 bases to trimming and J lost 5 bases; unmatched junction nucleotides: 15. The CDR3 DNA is TGTGCCACTGGGGACAGGGGGAGTTTAGGGAAATATGGCTACACCTTC. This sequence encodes CATGDRGSLGKYGYTF.

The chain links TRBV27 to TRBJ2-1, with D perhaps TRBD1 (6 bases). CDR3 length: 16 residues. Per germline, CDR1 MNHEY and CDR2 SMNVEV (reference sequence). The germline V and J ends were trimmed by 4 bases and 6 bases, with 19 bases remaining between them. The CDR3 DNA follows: TGTGCCAGCAGTTGGAATACAGGGTTCTCCGTCAATGAGCAGTTCTTC. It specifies CASSWNTGFSVNEQFF.

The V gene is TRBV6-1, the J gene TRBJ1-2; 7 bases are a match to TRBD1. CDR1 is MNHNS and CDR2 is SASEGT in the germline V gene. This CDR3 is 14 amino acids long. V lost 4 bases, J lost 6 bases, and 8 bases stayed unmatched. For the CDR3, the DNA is TGTGCCAGCAGTGCACAGGGGATTTATAATGGCTACACCTTC. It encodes CASSAQGIYNGYTF.

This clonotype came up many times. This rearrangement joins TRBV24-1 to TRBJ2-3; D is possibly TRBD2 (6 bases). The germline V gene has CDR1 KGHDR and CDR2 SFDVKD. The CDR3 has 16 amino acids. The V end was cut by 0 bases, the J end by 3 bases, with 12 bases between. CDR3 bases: TGTGCCACCAGTGATTTGGGGAATGGAGGGACAGATACGCAGTATTTT. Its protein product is CATSDLGNGGTDTQYF.

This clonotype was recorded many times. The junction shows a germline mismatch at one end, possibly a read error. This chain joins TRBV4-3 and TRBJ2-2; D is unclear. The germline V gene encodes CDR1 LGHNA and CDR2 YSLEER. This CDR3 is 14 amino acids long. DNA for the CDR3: TGCGCCAGCACCCAAACGGACGGCACCGGGGAGCTGTTTTTT. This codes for CASTQTDGTGELFF.

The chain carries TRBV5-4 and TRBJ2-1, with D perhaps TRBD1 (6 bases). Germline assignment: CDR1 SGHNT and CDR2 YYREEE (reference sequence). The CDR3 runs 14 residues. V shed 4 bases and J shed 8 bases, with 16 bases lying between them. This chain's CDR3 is CASSPGFSGDEQFF. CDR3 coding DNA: TGTGCCAGCAGCCCAGGATTCTCAGGGGATGAGCAGTTCTTC.

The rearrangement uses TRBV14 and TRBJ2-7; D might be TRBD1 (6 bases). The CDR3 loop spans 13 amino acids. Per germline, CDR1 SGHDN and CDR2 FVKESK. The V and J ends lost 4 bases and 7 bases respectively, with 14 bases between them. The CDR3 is CASSPRDTKEQYV. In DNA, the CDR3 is TGTGCCAGCAGCCCTCGGGACACAAAAGAGCAGTACGTC.

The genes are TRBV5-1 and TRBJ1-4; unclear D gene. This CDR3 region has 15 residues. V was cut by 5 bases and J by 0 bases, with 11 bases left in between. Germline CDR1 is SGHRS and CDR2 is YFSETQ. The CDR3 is CASRVGSSTNEKLFF. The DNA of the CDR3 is TGCGCCAGCAGGGTGGGCTCTTCAACTAATGAAAAACTGTTTTTT.

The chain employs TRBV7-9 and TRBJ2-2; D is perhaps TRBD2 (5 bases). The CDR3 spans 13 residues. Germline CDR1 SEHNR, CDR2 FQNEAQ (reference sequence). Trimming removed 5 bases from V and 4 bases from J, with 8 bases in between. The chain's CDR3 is CASSAGLTGELFF. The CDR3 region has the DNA TGTGCCAGCAGCGCCGGACTCACCGGGGAGCTGTTTTTT.

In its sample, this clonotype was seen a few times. The CDR3: CASSFDFWYEQFF. The DNA for the CDR3 is TGTGCCAGCAGTTTTGATTTCTGGTATGAGCAGTTCTTC. J is TRBJ2-1 and V is TRBV12-3 or TRBV12-4; D gene unclear. The CDR3 has 13 residues. Trimming stripped 3 bases from V and 8 bases from J, with 11 bases between.

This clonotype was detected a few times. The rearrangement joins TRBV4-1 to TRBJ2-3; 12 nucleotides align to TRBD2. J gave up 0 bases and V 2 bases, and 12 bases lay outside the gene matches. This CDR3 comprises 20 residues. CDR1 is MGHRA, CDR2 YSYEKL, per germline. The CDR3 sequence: CASSQWIPSGGGTSTDTQYF. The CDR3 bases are TGCGCCAGCAGCCAATGGATTCCTAGCGGGGGGGGGACTAGCACAGATACGCAGTATTTT.

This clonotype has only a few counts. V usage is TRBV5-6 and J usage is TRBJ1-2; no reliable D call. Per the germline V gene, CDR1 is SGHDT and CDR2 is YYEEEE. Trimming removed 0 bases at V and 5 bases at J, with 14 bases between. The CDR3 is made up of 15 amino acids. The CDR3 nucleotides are TGTGCCAGCAGCTTGGAACGGGCCCCGAGATATGGCTACACCTTC. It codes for CASSLERAPRYGYTF.

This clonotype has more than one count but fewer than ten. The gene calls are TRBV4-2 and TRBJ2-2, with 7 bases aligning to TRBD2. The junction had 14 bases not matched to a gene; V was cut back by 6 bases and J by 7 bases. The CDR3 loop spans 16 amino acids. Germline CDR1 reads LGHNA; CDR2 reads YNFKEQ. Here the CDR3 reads CASRKRTGGPDGELFF. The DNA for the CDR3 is TGTGCCAGCAGAAAAAGAACGGGGGGACCGGACGGGGAGCTGTTTTTT.

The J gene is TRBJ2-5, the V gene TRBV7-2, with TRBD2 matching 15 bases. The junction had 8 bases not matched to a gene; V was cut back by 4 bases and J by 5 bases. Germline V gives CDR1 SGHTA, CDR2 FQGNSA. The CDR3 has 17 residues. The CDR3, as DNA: TGTGCCAGCAGCTGGGGACTAGCGGGGGGCTACAGGGAGACCCAGTACTTC. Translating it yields CASSWGLAGGYRETQYF.

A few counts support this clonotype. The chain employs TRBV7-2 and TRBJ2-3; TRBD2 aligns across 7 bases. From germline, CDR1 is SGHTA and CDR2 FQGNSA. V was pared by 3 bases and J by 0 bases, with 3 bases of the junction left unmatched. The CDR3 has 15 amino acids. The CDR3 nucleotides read TGTGCCAGCAGCTTTGGCGGGGGAAGCACAGATACGCAGTATTTT. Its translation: CASSFGGGSTDTQYF.

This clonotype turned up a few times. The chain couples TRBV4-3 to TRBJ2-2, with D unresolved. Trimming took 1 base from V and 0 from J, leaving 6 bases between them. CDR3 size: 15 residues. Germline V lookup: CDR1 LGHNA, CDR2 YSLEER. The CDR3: CASSQVRANTGELFF. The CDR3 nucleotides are TGCGCCAGCAGCCAAGTACGGGCGAACACCGGGGAGCTGTTTTTT.

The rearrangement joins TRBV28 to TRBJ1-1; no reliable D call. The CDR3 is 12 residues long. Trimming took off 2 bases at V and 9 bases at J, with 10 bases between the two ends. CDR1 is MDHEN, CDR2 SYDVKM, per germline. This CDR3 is CASSLQGIKAFF. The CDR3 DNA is TGTGCCAGCAGTTTACAAGGGATCAAAGCTTTCTTT. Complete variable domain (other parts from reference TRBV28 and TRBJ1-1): DVKVTQSSRYLVKRTGEKVFLECVQDMDHENMFWYRQDPGLGLRLIYFSYDVKMKEKGDIPEGYSVSREKKERFSLILESASTNQTSMYLCASSLQGIKAFFGQGTRLTVV.

As DNA, the CDR3 is TGCAGTGCTAGAGCCCGGAGACTTACAGGGGGATTCGTCGACGAGCAGTACGTC. Protein: CSARARRLTGGFVDEQYV. This chain links TRBV20-1 with TRBJ2-7; 8 positions match TRBD1. CDR1 and CDR2 (germline): DFQATT, SNEGSKA (reference sequence). This CDR3 comprises 18 residues. The V gene end was trimmed by 1 base and the J gene end by 5 bases; junction bases not matched to a gene: 19.

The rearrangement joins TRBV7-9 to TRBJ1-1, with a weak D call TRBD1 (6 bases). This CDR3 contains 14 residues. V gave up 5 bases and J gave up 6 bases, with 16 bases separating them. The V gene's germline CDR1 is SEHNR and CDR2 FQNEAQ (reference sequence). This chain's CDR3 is CASSPPTGLAEAFF. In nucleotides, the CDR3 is TGTGCCAGCAGCCCCCCCACAGGGTTGGCTGAAGCTTTCTTT. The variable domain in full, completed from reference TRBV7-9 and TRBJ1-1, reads DTGVSQNPRHKITKRGQNVTFRCDPISEHNRLYWYRQTLGQGPEFLTYFQNEAQLEKSRLLSDRFSAERPKGSFSTLEIQRTEQGDSAMYLCASSPPTGLAEAFFGQGTRLTVV.

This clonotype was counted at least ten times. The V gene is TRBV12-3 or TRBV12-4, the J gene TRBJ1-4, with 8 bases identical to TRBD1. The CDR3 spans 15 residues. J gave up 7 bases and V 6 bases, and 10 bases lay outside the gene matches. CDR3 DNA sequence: TGTGCCAGCAGCCGGGACAGGACGAGGAGTGAAAAACTGTTTTTT. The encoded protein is CASSRDRTRSEKLFF.

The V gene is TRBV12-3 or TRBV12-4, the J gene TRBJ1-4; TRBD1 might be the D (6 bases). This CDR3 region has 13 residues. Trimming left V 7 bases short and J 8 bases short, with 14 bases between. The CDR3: CASMRGSGEKLFF. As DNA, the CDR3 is TGTGCCAGCATGAGGGGGTCAGGGGAAAAACTGTTTTTT.

CDR3 protein: CASSPQPSSYNSPLHF. For the CDR3, the DNA is TGTGCCAGCTCACCCCAGCCCAGCTCCTATAATTCACCCCTCCACTTT. The V call is TRBV18, the J call TRBJ1-6; no clear D gene. Germline V gene data show CDR1 as KGHSH and CDR2 as LQKENI. The CDR3 has 16 residues. V was clipped by 3 bases and J by 0 bases, with 9 bases between them.

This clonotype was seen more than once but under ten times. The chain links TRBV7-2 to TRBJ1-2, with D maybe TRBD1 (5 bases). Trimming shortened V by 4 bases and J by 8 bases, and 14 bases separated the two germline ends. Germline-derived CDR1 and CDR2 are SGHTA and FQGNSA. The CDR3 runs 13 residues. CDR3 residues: CASSYLSGWGYTF. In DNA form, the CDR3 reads TGTGCCAGCAGCTATTTATCAGGGTGGGGCTACACCTTC.

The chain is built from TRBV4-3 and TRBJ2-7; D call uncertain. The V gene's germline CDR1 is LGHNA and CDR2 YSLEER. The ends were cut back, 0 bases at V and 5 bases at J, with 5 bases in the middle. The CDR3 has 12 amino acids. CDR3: CASSQDRHEQYF. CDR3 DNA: TGCGCCAGCAGCCAAGATAGACACGAGCAGTACTTC.

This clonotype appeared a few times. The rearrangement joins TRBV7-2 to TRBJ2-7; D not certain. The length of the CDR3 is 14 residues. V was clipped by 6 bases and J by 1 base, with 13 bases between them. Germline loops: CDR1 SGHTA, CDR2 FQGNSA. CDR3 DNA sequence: TGTGCCAGCAGGTTCTCGAGAAAGTCCTACGAGCAGTACTTC. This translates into CASRFSRKSYEQYF.

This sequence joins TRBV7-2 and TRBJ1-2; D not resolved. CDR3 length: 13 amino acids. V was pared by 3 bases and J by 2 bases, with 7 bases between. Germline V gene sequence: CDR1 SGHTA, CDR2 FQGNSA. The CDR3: CASSLYGNYGYTF. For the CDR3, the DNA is TGTGCCAGCAGCTTGTATGGAAACTATGGCTACACCTTC.